These 19 T cell receptor delta chains originate from one sample sequenced in a study of Vδ1+ human thymocytes. No antigen has been identified for these receptors. Regarding the study as a whole: Highly polyclonal TRG and TRD repertoires with Gaussian CDR3 length distributions appeared in thymus.

Sequences come from RNA converted to cDNA by reverse transcription. Multiplex PCR used pooled V-gene forward primers and a constant-region reverse primer to amplify CDR3s. TCRdb fed the multiplex PCR reads into CATT to redo clone calling. The data contain tens of thousands of delta-chain clones, roughly 15% of them seen just once; the ten biggest clones take up 0.5% to 0.55%. Sequenced material: Vdelta1+ gamma-delta thymocytes from the thymus. The subset was: FACS-sorted CD3+ TCRalphabeta- TCRVdelta1+ TCRVdelta2- thymocytes. These receptors all come from a boy younger than two who had congenital heart surgery.

There are a few counts of this clone. The J gene is TRDJ1, the V gene TRDV1, with 10 bases identical to TRDD3. CDR1 and CDR2 from the germline V gene are TSWWSYY and QGS. The CDR3 consists of 14 residues. V lost 5 bases and J lost 7; bases outside the gene matches: 7. The CDR3 DNA sequence: TGTGCTCTTGGGAACCGACTGGGGGATCCTAAACTCATCTTT. This encodes CALGNRLGDPKLIF.

A few counts support this clone. The genes are TRAV29/DV5 and TRDJ1, with D possibly matching TRDD3 (6 bases). Germline CDR1 NSMFDY, CDR2 ISSIKDK. V shed 7 bases and J shed 1 base, with 29 bases lying between them. The CDR3 spans 18 residues. DNA of the CDR3: TGTGCATCCCCCTTCTCCTATTCTGGGGACCTCCGCACCGATAAACTCATCTTT. Translating it yields CASPFSYSGDLRTDKLIF.

This clone occurred a few times. The chain uses TRDV1 and TRDJ1; no firm D call. Germline V CDR1 and CDR2: TSWWSYY, QGS. Trimming shortened V by 1 base and J by 0 bases, and 21 bases separated the two germline ends. CDR3 length: 19 amino acids. CDR3 in amino acids: CALGEPGTTVGVYTDKLIF. The CDR3 nucleotides are TGTGCTCTTGGGGAACCGGGTACCACTGTAGGGGTGTACACCGATAAACTCATCTTT.

The rearrangement links TRDV1 to TRDJ2; TRDD3 aligns across 9 bases. The germline gives CDR1 TSWWSYY, CDR2 QGS. The CDR3 totals 22 residues. The ends lost 0 bases at V and 6 bases at J; junction bases unmatched: 23. CDR3 in DNA: TGTGCTCTTGGGGAACTTTTAGTCAAGATTCCTGGGGGATGGTGCGGGGCAGCACAACTCTTCTTT. Encoded protein: CALGELLVKIPGGWCGAAQLFF.

The chain joins TRDV1 to TRDJ1; weak D call: TRDD3 (5 bases). The V and J ends lost 4 bases and 3 bases respectively, with 24 bases between them. Germline CDR1 TSWWSYY, CDR2 QGS. This CDR3 is built from 18 residues. CDR3 residues: CALGARSSLPWVSDKLIF. CDR3 coding DNA: TGTGCTCTTGGGGCCCGCAGCTCGCTCCCCTGGGTTTCCGATAAACTCATCTTT.

This chain joins TRDV1 and TRDJ1, with a weak D call TRDD3 (7 bases). The CDR3 length is 19 residues. With 3 bases removed from V and 0 bases from J, the gap between germline ends came to 23 bases. Germline CDR1 is TSWWSYY and CDR2 is QGS. In nucleotides, the CDR3 is TGTGCTCTTGGGGATCGGCCTTCCGCGGGGATAGAAGACACCGATAAACTCATCTTT. Encoded protein: CALGDRPSAGIEDTDKLIF.

This clone was recorded a few times. V usage is TRDV1 and J usage is TRDJ1; no clear D gene. The CDR3 has 15 residues. Trimming shortened V by 0 bases and J by 3 bases, and 11 bases separated the two germline ends. Germline loops: CDR1 TSWWSYY, CDR2 QGS. The CDR3 DNA is TGTGCTCTTGGGGAACTAGAGCAGGAGGCCGATAAACTCATCTTT. Translating gives CALGELEQEADKLIF.

This clone has a handful of counts. The chain joins TRDV1 to TRDJ1; 13 positions match TRDD3. Germline-derived CDR1 and CDR2 are TSWWSYY and QGS. The length of the CDR3 is 22 residues. V trimming: 0 bases; J trimming: 2 bases; junction bases outside the gene matches: 18. CDR3 protein: CALGELGPGQLLGDTLTDKLIF. DNA of the CDR3: TGTGCTCTTGGGGAACTAGGCCCCGGCCAGTTACTGGGGGATACGTTGACCGATAAACTCATCTTT.

This chain uses TRDV1 with TRDJ1; TRDD3 matches 9 bases. Germline V gene lookup returns CDR1 TSWWSYY and CDR2 QGS. CDR3 length equals 17 residues. With 4 bases clipped from V and 3 bases from J, the junction kept 12 bases outside the gene matches. The DNA for the CDR3 is TGTGCTCTTGGGGCCCCCCCCCTGGGGGATTGGGCCGATAAACTCATCTTT. Translating gives CALGAPPLGDWADKLIF.

This clone was observed a few times. The chain links TRDV1 to TRDJ1, with TRDD3 matching over 9 bases. Trimming cost V 2 bases and J 0 bases; bases outside gene matches: 22. The CDR3 totals 22 residues. Germline V gene lookup returns CDR1 TSWWSYY and CDR2 QGS. CDR3 amino acids: CALGEIFSGLVLGDQYTDKLIF. The CDR3 DNA reads as TGTGCTCTTGGGGAAATTTTCTCAGGTCTCGTACTGGGGGACCAGTACACCGATAAACTCATCTTT.

This clone turned up a few times. The chain combines TRDV1 with TRDJ1; D perhaps matches TRDD3 (6 bases). The CDR3 has 15 amino acids. The germline V gene has CDR1 TSWWSYY and CDR2 QGS. The V end lost 2 bases, the J end lost 2 bases, and 12 bases lay between the germline ends. CDR3 region: CALGETRGWTDKLIF. CDR3 DNA: TGTGCTCTTGGGGAAACTAGGGGATGGACCGATAAACTCATCTTT.

This chain connects TRDV1 to TRDJ1; 12 bases are a match to TRDD3. Germline CDR1 and CDR2: TSWWSYY and QGS. The trim removed 0 bases at V and 1 base at J, leaving 15 bases unmatched. The CDR3 runs 21 residues. In DNA, the CDR3 is TGTGCTCTTGGGGAACTAGGCTACGCTGGGGGATACGATATGGCCACCGATAAACTCATCTTT. Translated, it gives CALGELGYAGGYDMATDKLIF.

This clone was counted many times. The chain is built from TRDV2 and TRDJ3; 7 positions match TRDD3. Germline V CDR1 and CDR2: GEAIGNYY, EKD. The CDR3 spans 17 residues. J gave up 3 bases and V 5 bases, and 9 bases lay outside the gene matches. The CDR3 loop is CACGGRIRFWDTRQMFF. The CDR3 DNA reads as TGTGCCTGTGGCGGCCGGATACGCTTCTGGGACACCCGACAGATGTTTTTC.

J is TRDJ1 and V is TRDV3; 7 bases align to TRDD3. The CDR3 covers 14 residues. CDR1 and CDR2 (germline): TVYSNPD, GDNSRS (reference sequence). The CDR3 is CASTLVVDTRKLIF. DNA for the CDR3: TGTGCTTCTACACTAGTGGTGGATACGCGAAAACTCATCTTT. The full variable domain, completed using reference TRDV3 and TRDJ1, is CDKVTQSSPDQTVASGSEVVLLCTYDTVYSNPDLFWYRIRPDYSFQFVFYGDNSRSEGADFTQGRFSVKHILTQKAFHLVISPVRTEDSATYYCASTLVVDTRKLIFGKGTRVTVEP.

This chain uses TRDV1 with TRDJ1; TRDD3 matches at 10 bases. V shed 1 base and J 1 base; nucleotides not matched to a gene: 21. This CDR3 comprises 22 residues. Germline V gene sequence: CDR1 TSWWSYY, CDR2 QGS. The CDR3 nucleotides are TGTGCTCTTGGGGAACAAACCCCTTCCCGTACATGGGGGATACTGTGCACCGATAAACTCATCTTT. Residues: CALGEQTPSRTWGILCTDKLIF.

This clone was found a few times. The chain is built from TRDV1 and TRDJ1; the match to TRDD3 covers 8 bases. Germline trimming cut 1 base from V and 1 base from J; bases unmatched to any gene: 14. Germline loops: CDR1 TSWWSYY, CDR2 QGS. The CDR3 spans 19 residues. The CDR3 spells CALGEPSSLGDTATDKLIF. DNA for the CDR3: TGTGCTCTTGGGGAACCGTCTAGCCTAGGGGATACTGCCACCGATAAACTCATCTTT.

Only a few counts were recorded for this clone. The chain links TRDV1 to TRDJ1; D remains unclear. Deletions cut 1 base from V and 2 bases from J, with 14 bases between. Germline CDR1 and CDR2: TSWWSYY and QGS. The CDR3 length is 16 residues. The CDR3 reads CALGEQRLLLTDKLIF. The CDR3 DNA sequence: TGTGCTCTTGGGGAACAGCGTCTTCTCTTAACCGATAAACTCATCTTT.

The chain has TRDV1 and TRDJ1; D is possibly TRDD2 or TRDD3 (5 bases each). Per the germline V gene, CDR1 is TSWWSYY and CDR2 is QGS. Trimming took off 0 bases at V and 2 bases at J, with 34 bases between the two ends. This CDR3 spans 23 amino acids. CDR3 sequence (DNA): TGTGCTCTTGGGGAACTGGGGGCCCTCACCCAGTCCCTACAGTTCCTCCGGACCGATAAACTCATCTTT. This codes for CALGELGALTQSLQFLRTDKLIF.

This clone was recorded a few times. The chain links TRDV1 to TRDJ1; maybe TRDD3 (5 bases). V lost 2 bases, J lost 8 bases, and 15 bases lay in between. This CDR3 is 14 amino acids long. In germline, CDR1 is TSWWSYY, CDR2 QGS. CDR3 sequence reads: CALGESVSGAKLIF. CDR3 coding DNA: TGTGCTCTTGGGGAAAGTGTTAGTGGGGCAAAACTCATCTTT.